This T cell receptor (beta chain) is drawn from a study of T cell repertoires in cytomegalovirus infection (dated by TCRdb to the late 2010s). Concerning the study at large: The peptide stimulations were aimed at well-studied HLA-B-restricted epitopes as well as recently identified HLA-C-restricted CMV epitopes, whose presentation resists viral immunomodulation. Donor HLA type was relevant to the analysis, as public TCR beta signatures indicated carriage of CMV infection together with the matching HLA type. Overall results and qualifications from the work: Cumulative frequency of public TCR beta family members discriminated carriers of CMV infection plus the relevant HLA type in this cohort and an independent approximately 350-donor cohort. In the ex vivo response, HLA-C-restricted CMV-specific TCR beta clonotypes were dominant, and in two of eight donors the single most frequent clonotype came from this HLA-C-restricted group.

This specimen's treatment or condition label, per the study, means: in vitro stimulation with specific CMV peptide epitopes to enrich CMV-specific T cells. The CDR3, from cysteine to phenylalanine, totals 12 residues. The kept DNA is CDR3 alone, 36 bases in frame from the first base. CDR1 SGHTA and CDR2 FQGNSA were looked up in the germline V gene. V is trimmed back by 4 bases and J by 12 bases, and the junction contains 4 bases that no gene match accounts for. Sequencing used an Illumina HiSeq 1500. TCRdb trimmed the raw reads at Q25, called clones with MiXCR and kept productive beta chains. Under each unique CDR3 protein, matching rows form one entry showing the most common genes and DNA. A total of about 570,000 distinct CDR3 sequences appear in this sample, over 35% of them only once. The ten largest clones add up to 48% of the sample. For this clonotype: Its antigen is currently not known. One base away there is no much larger clone; base qualities are not given.

The TCR sequence derives from a human donor in good health (CMV status not recorded). Some clones in this sample may be carry-over from other donors' samples. Sequenced here: cultured PBMCs, sampled from culture after CMV antigen stimulation. This chain joins TRBV7-2 to TRBJ2-4, and 9 junction bases match TRBD2. For the CDR3, the sequence is CASSSVAGDQYF. In nucleotide form, the sequence is TGTGCCAGCAGCTCCGTAGCGGGGGATCAGTACTTC.